The rows below give T cell receptor beta chains drawn from one sample of a study of cytomegalovirus exposure and HLA in healthy donors. Measured with immunoSEQ multiplex PCR; TCRdb has only the in-frame clones, and not every one. Of 180,000 or so clones listed, just over 75% were seen once; the top ten hold 3.7%. Sequencing used PBMCs. The receptors originated from a woman in her sixties or seventies in good health and CMV-seropositive. Both conserved end residues are part of each CDR3. The size field is filled for only some rows; it gives once, few, many or a size class.

- TRBV6-1 CASSEDSSKTYGYTF
- TRBV28 CASSLFGGPSYEQYF
- TRBV2 CASLSGMGQETQYF
- TRBV5-1 CASSFQGAGNSPLHF
- TRBV28 CASIPRDTEAFF
- TRBV29-1 CSVGLAASYGYTF
- TRBV9 CASSVLGQGFETQYF
- TRBV10-2 CASRFSGGETQYF
- TRBV13 CASSLGQVNSPLHF
- TRBV7-3 CASSLTEGPKGTDTQYF
- TRBV11-3 CASSSGGTYWNEQFF
- TRBV7-2 CASSLATGYPLTGYF
- TRBV6-1 CASSEERGKVGEQYF
- TRBV5-4 CASSLGLRGYTF
once TRBV28 CASSFPRGTSGVRETQYF
- TRBV11-3 CASSLEGGFGANVLTF